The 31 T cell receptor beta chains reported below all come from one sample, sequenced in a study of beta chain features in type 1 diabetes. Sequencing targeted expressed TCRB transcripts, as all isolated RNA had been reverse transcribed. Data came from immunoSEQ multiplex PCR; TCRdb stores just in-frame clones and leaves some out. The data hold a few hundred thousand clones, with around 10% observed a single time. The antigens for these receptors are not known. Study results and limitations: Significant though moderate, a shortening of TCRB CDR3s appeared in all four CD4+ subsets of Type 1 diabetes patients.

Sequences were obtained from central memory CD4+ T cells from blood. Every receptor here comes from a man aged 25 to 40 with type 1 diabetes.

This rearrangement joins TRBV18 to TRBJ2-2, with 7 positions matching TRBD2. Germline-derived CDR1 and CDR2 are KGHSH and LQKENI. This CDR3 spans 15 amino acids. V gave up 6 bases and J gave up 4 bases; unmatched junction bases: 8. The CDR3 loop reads CASSPGLGRTGELFF. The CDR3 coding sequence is TGTGCCAGCTCCCCCGGACTAGGGCGCACCGGGGAGCTGTTTTTT.

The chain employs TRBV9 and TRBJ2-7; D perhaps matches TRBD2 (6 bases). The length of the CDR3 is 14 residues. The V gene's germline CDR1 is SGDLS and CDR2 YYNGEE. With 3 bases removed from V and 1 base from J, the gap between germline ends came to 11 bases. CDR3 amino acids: CASSAGLLSYEQYF. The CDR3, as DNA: TGTGCCAGCAGCGCGGGACTCCTATCCTACGAGCAGTACTTC. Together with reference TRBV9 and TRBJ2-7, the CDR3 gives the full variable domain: DSGVTQTPKHLITATGQRVTLRCSPRSGDLSVYWYQQSLDQGLQFLIQYYNGEERAKGNILERFSAQQFPDLHSELNLSSLELGDSALYFCASSAGLLSYEQYFGPGTRLTVT.

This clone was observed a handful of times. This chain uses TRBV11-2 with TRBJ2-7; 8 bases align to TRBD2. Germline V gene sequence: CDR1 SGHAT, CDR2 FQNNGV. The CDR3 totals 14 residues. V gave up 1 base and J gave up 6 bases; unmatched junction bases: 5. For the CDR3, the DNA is TGTGCCAGCAGCTTAGCAGCGGGAGTTCGCGAGCAGTACTTC. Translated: CASSLAAGVREQYF.

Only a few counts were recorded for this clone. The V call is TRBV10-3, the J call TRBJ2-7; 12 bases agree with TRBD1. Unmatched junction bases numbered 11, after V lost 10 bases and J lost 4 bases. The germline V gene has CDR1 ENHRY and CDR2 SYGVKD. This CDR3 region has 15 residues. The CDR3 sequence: CATAQPGQGAYEQYF. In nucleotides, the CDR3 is TGTGCCACTGCCCAACCGGGACAGGGGGCTTACGAGCAGTACTTC.

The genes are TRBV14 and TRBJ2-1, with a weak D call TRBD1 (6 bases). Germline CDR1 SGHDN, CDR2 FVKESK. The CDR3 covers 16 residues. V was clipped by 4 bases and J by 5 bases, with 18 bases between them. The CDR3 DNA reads TGTGCCAGCAGCCCCCCTAGGGGGTGGCCGGACAATGAGCAGTTCTTC. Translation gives CASSPPRGWPDNEQFF.

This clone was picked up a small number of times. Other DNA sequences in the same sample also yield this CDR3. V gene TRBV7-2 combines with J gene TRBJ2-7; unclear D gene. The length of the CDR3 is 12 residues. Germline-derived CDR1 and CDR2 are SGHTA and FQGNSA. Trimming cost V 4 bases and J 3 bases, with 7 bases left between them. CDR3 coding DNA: TGTGCCAGCAGCTCACAAGGCTACGAGCAGTACTTC. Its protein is CASSSQGYEQYF.

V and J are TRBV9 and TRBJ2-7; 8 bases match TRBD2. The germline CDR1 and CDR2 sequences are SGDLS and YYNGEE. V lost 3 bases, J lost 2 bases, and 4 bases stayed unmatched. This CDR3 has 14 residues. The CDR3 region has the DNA TGTGCCAGCAGCGAGGGACTAGGCGCCTACGAGCAGTACTTC. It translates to CASSEGLGAYEQYF.

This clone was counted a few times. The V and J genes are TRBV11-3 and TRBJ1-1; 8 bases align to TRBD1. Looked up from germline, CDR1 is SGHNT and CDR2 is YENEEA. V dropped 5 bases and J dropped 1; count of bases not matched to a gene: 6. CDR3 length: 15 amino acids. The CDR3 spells CASSSRGTGNTEAFF. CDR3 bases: TGTGCCAGCAGCAGCAGAGGGACAGGGAACACTGAAGCTTTCTTT.

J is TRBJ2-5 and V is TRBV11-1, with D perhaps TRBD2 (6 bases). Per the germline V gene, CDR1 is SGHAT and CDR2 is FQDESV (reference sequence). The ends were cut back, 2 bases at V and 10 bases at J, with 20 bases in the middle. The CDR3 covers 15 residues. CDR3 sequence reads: CASSLLGTERGNQYF. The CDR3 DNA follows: TGTGCCAGCAGCTTACTGGGGACTGAGCGCGGGAACCAGTACTTC.

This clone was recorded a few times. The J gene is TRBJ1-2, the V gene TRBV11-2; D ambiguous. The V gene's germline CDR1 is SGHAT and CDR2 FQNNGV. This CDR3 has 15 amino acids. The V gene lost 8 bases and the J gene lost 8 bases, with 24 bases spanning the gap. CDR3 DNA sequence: TGTGCCAGCGGATCTCTCCCCCTGGGTGTCGAAGGCTACACCTTC. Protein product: CASGSLPLGVEGYTF.

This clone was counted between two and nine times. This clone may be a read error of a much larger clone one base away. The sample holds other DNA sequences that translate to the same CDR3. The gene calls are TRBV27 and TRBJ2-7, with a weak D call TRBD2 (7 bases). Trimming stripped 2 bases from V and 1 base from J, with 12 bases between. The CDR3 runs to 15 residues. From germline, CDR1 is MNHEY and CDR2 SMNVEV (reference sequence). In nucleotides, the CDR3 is TGTGCCAGCAGTTTACGAGGGGGGGGGTCCTACGAGCAGTACTTC. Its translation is CASSLRGGGSYEQYF.

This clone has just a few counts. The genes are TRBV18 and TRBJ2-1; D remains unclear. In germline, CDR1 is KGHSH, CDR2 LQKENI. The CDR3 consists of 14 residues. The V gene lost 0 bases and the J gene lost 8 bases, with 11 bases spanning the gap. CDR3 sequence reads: CASSPPMGSDEQFF. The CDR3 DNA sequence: TGTGCCAGCTCACCACCGATGGGGTCAGATGAGCAGTTCTTC.

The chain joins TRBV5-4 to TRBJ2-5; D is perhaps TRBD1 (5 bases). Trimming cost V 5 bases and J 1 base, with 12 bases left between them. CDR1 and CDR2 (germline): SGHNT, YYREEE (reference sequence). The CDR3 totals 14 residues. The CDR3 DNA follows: TGTGCCAGCAGACCAGGGTCGCGCCAAGAGACCCAGTACTTC. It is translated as CASRPGSRQETQYF.

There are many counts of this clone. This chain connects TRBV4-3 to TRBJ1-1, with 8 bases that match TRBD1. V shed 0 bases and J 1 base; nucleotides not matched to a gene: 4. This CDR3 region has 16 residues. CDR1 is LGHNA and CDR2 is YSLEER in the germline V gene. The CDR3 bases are TGCGCCAGCAGCCAAGATCCCGGGACAGGGAACACTGAAGCTTTCTTT. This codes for CASSQDPGTGNTEAFF.

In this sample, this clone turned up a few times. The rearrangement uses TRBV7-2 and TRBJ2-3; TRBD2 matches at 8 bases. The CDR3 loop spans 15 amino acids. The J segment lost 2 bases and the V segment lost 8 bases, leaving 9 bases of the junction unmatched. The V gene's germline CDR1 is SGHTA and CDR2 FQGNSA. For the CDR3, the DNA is TGTGCCAGCCGGGAGGGATCAGGTTACACAGATACGCAGTATTTT. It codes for CASREGSGYTDTQYF.

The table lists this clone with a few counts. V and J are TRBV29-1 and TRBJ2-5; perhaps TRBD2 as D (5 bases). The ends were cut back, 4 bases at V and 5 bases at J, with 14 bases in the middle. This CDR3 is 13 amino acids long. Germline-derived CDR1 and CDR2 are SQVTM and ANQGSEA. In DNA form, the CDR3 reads TGCAGCGTTGTCCGAGGGTCTCCGGAGACCCAGTACTTC. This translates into CSVVRGSPETQYF.

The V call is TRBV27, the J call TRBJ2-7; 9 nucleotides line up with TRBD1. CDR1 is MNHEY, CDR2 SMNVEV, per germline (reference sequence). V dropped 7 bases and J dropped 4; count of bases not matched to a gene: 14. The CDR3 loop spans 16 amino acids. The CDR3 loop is CASTQNRDRELYEQYF. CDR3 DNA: TGTGCCAGCACCCAAAACCGGGACAGGGAACTATACGAGCAGTACTTC.

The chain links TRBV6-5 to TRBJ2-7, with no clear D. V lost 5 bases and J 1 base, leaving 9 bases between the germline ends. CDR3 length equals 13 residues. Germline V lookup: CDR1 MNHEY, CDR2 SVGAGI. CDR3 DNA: TGTGCCAGCAGTCCCCGGGTTTCCTACGAGCAGTACTTC. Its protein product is CASSPRVSYEQYF.

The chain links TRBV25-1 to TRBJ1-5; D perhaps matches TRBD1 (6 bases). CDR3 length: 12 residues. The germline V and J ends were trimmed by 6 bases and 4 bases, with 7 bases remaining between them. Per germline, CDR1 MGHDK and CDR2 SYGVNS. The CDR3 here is CASSGQNQPQHF. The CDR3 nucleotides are TGTGCCAGCAGCGGACAGAATCAGCCCCAGCATTTT. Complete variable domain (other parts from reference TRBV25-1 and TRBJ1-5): EADIYQTPRYLVIGTGKKITLECSQTMGHDKMYWYQQDPGMELHLIHYSYGVNSTEKGDLSSESTVSRIRTEHFPLTLESARPSHTSQYLCASSGQNQPQHFGDGTRLSIL.

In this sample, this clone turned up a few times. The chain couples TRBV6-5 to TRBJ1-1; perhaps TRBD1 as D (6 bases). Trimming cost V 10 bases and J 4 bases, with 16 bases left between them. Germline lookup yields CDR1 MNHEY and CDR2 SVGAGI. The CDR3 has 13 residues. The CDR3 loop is CAIKPQGSTEAFF. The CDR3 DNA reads TGTGCCATCAAGCCGCAGGGGAGCACTGAAGCTTTCTTT.

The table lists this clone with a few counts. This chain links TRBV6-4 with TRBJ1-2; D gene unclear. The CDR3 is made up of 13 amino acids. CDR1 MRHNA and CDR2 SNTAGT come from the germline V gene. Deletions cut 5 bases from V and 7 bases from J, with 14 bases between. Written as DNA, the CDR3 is TGTGCCAGCAGTCATAGCTTCACGGGTGGCTACACCTTC. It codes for CASSHSFTGGYTF.

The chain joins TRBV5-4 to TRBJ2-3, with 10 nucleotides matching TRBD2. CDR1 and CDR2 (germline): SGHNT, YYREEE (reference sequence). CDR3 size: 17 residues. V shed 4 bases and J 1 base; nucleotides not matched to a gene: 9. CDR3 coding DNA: TGTGCCAGCAGCCCCGCAGCGGGAGGGCCCGGCACAGATACGCAGTATTTT. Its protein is CASSPAAGGPGTDTQYF.

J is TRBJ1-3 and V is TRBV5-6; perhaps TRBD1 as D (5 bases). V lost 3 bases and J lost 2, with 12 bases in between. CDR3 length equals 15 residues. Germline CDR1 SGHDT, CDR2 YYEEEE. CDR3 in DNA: TGTGCCAGCAGCTCGCGAGGGACGCCTGGAAACACCATATATTTT. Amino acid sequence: CASSSRGTPGNTIYF. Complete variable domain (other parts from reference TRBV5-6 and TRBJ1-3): DAGVTQSPTHLIKTRGQQVTLRCSPKSGHDTVSWYQQALGQGPQFIFQYYEEEERQRGNFPDRFSGHQFPNYSSELNVNALLLGDSALYLCASSSRGTPGNTIYFGEGSWLTVV.

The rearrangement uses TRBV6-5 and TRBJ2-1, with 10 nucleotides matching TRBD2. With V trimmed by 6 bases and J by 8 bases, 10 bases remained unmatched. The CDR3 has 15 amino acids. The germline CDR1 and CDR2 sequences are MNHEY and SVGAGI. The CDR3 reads CASSSGTSEWDEQFF. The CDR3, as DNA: TGTGCCAGCAGCTCCGGGACTAGCGAGTGGGATGAGCAGTTCTTC.

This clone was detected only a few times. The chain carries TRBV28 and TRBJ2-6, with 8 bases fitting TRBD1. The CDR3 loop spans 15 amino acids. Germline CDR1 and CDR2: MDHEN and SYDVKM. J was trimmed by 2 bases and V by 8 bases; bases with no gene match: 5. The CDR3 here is CASGSGGTGANVLTF. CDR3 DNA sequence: TGTGCCAGCGGATCAGGGGGCACTGGGGCCAACGTCCTGACTTTC.

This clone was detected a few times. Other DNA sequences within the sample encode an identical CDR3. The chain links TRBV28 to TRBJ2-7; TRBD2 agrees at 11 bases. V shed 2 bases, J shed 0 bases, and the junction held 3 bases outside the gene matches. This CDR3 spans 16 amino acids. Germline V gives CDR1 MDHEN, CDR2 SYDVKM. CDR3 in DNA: TGTGCCAGCAGTTTAACCGGGACTAGCGGCTCCTACGAGCAGTACTTC. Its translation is CASSLTGTSGSYEQYF.

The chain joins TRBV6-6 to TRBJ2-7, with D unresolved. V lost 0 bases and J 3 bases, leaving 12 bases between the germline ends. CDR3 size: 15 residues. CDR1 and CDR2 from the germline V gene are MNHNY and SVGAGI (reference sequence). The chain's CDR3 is CASSYSNRWGYEQYF. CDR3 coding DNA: TGTGCCAGCAGTTACTCGAATAGGTGGGGCTACGAGCAGTACTTC.

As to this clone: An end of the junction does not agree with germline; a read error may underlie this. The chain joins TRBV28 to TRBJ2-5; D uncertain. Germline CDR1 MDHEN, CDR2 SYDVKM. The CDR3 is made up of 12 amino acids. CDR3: CASSLSRETQYF. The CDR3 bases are TGTGCCAGCAGCTTATCTCGGGAGACCCAGTACTTC.

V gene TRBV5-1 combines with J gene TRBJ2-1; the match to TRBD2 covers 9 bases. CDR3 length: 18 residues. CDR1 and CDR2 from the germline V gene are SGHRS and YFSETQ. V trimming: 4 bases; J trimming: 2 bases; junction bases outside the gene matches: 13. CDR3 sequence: CASSAFPASGNTYNEQFF. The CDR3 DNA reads TGCGCCAGCAGCGCCTTTCCTGCTAGCGGGAATACCTACAATGAGCAGTTCTTC.

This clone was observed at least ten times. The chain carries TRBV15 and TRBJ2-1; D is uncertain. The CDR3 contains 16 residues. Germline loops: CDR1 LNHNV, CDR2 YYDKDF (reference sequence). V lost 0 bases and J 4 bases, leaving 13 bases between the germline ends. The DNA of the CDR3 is TGTGCCACCAGCAGAGAGTTAATGAGCAGATACAATGAGCAGTTCTTC. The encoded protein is CATSRELMSRYNEQFF.

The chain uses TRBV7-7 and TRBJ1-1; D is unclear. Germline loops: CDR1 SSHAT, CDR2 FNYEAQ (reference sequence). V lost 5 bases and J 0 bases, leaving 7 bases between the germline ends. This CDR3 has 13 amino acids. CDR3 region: CASSPAMNTEAFF. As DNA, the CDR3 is TGTGCCAGCAGCCCAGCGATGAACACTGAAGCTTTCTTT.